The clone carrying this TCR beta chain was recorded a few times. The data derive from a study of T cell changes during pregnancy in multiple sclerosis. Germline lookup yields CDR1 LNHDA and CDR2 SQIVND (reference sequence). The CDR3 contains 12 residues. The junction had 8 bases not matched to a gene; V was cut back by 5 bases and J by 11 bases. Libraries were prepared by immunoSEQ multiplex PCR; TCRdb keeps only in-frame clonotypes and omits some of them. The data show 60,000 to 75,000 clones, about 92% seen once. The origin of this receptor is a female donor in good health, enrolled as a control in a pregnancy study. The sequenced sample was peripheral blood, obtained in the second trimester of pregnancy. The chain recombines TRBV19 with TRBJ1-1; 7 bases are a match to TRBD1. CDR3: CASSFYRGTAFF. CDR3 coding DNA: TGTGCCAGTAGTTTTTACAGGGGTACGGCTTTCTTT.